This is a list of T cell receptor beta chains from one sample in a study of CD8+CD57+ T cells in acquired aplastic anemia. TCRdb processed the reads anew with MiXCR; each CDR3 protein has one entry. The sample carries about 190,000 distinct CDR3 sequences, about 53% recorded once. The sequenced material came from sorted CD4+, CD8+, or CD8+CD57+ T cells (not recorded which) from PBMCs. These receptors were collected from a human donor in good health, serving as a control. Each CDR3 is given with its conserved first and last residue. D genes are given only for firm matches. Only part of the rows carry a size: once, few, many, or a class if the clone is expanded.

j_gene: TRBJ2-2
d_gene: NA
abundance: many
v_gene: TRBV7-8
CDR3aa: CASSARASNTGELFF
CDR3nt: TGTGCCAGCAGCGCAAGGGCCAGCAACACCGGGGAGCTGTTTTTT

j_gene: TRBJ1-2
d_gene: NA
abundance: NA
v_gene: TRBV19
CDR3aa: CASRTTVFDGYTF
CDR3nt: TGTGCCAGTAGGACGACAGTATTTGATGGCTACACCTTC

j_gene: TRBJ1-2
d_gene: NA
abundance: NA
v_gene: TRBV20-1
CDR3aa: CSAQGRLYGYTF
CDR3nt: TGCAGTGCTCAGGGGCGCCTCTATGGCTACACCTTC

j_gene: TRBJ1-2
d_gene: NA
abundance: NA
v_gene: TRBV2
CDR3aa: CASSPASPNYGYTF
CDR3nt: TGTGCCAGCAGTCCAGCAAGTCCTAACTATGGCTACACCTTC

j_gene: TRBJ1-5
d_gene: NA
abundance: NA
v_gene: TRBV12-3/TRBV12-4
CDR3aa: CASSETEGSNQPQHF
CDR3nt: TGTGCCAGCAGTGAGACAGAGGGAAGCAATCAGCCCCAGCATTTT

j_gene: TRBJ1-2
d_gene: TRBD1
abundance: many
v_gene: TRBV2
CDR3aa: CASTRAGGNRGTDYGYTF
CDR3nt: TGTGCCAGCACCCGAGCCGGCGGAAACAGGGGAACGGACTATGGCTACACCTTC

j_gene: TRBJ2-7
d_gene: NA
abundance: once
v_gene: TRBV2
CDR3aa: CASSSAGFSYEQYF
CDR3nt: TGTGCCAGCAGTTCCGCAGGGTTCTCCTACGAGCAGTACTTC

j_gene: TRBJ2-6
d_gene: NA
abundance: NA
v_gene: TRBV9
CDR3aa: CASSVGGAGANVLTF
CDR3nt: TGTGCCAGCAGCGTAGGGGGGGCTGGGGCCAACGTCCTGACTTTC

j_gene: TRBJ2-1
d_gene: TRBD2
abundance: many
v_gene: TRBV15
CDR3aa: CATSSPILAGGRDEQFF
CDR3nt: TGTGCCACCAGCAGCCCTATTCTAGCGGGGGGCAGGGATGAGCAGTTCTTC

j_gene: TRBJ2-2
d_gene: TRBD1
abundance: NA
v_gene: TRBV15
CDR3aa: CATKNGQGWETGELFF
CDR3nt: TGTGCCACAAAGAACGGACAGGGGTGGGAAACCGGGGAGCTGTTTTTT

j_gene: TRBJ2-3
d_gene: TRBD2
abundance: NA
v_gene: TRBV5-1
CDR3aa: CTSSFDLAGGPDTQYF
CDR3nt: TGCACCAGCAGCTTTGATCTAGCGGGAGGGCCGGATACGCAGTATTTT

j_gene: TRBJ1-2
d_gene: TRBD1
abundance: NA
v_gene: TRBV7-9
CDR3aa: CASSPRGLGRGTF
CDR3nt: TGTGCCAGCAGCCCCAGGGGGTTAGGGCGGGGCACCTTC

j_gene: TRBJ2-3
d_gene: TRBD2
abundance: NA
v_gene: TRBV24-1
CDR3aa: CATSASGGTDTQYF
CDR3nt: TGTGCCACCAGTGCCAGCGGGGGAACAGATACGCAGTATTTT

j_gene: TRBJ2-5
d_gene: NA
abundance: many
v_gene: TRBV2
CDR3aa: CASSVGLGETQYF
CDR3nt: TGTGCCAGCAGTGTAGGGTTGGGGGAGACCCAGTACTTC

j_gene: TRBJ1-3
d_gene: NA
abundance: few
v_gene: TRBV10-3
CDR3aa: CAIRDSGNTIYF
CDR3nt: TGTGCCATCAGGGACAGTGGAAACACCATATATTTT

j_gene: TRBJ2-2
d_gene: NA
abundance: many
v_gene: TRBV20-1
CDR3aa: CSAKTYTGELFF
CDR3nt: TGCAGTGCAAAAACCTACACCGGGGAGCTGTTTTTT

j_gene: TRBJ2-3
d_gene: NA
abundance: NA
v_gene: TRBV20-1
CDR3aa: CSVIQGGDTQYF
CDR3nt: TGCAGCGTTATACAGGGGGGGGATACGCAGTATTTT

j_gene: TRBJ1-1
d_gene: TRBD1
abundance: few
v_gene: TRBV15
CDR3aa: CATSRGGTVRSGAFF
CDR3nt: TGTGCCACCAGCAGAGGCGGGACAGTCCGGTCAGGAGCTTTCTTT

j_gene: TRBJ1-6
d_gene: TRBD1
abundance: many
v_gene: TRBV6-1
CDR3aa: CASSADRGSSPLHF
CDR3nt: TGTGCCAGCAGCGCCGACAGGGGGAGTTCACCCCTCCACTTT

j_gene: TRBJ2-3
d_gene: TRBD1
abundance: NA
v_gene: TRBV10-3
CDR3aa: CAIKSGQGIGDTQYF
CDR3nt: TGTGCCATCAAATCGGGACAGGGAATCGGCGATACGCAGTATTTT

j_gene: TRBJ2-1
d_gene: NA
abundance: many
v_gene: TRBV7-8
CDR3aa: CASSSSPGAGVVYNEQFF
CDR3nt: TGTGCCAGCAGCTCGTCGCCGGGGGCGGGCGTAGTCTACAATGAGCAGTTCTTC

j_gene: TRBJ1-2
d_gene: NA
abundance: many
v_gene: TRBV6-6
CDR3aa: CASSYSLQANYGYTF
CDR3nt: TGTGCCAGCAGTTACTCTCTTCAGGCAAACTATGGCTACACCTTC

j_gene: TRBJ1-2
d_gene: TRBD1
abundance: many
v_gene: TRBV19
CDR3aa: CASRPGQKDYGYTF
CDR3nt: TGTGCCAGTAGACCGGGACAGAAAGACTATGGCTACACCTTC

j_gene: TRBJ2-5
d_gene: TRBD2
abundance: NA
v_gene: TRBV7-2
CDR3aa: CASSYGTSEGETQYF
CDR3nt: TGTGCCAGCAGCTACGGGACTAGCGAGGGAGAGACCCAGTACTTC

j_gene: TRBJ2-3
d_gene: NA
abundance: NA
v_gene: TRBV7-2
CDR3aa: CASSSYEADTQYF
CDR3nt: TGTGCCAGCAGCTCCTATGAGGCTGATACGCAGTATTTT

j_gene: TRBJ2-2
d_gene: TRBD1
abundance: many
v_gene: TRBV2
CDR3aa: CASSQTGLGGELFF
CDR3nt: TGTGCCAGCAGTCAGACAGGGCTCGGCGGGGAGCTGTTTTTT

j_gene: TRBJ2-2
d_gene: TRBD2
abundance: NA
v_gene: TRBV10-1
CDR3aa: CASTKRALAGTNTGELFF
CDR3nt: TGCGCCAGCACTAAACGGGCACTAGCGGGCACGAACACCGGGGAGCTGTTTTTT

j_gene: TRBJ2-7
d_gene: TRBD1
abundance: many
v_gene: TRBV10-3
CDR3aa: CAISEAGTGVSYEQYF
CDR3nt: TGTGCCATCAGTGAGGCCGGGACAGGGGTCTCCTACGAGCAGTACTTC

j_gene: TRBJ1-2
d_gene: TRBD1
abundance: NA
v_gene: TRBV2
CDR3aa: CASSEDPGQGIYGYTF
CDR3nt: TGTGCCAGCAGCGAAGATCCGGGACAGGGGATCTATGGCTACACCTTC

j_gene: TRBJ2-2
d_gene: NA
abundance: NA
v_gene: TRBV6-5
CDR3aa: CASRVTGDGGELFF
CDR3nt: TGTGCCAGCAGAGTTACGGGGGACGGCGGGGAGCTGTTTTTT

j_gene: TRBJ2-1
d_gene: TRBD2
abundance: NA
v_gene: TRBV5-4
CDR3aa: CASSLKSSGQFF
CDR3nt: TGTGCCAGCAGCTTGAAGTCTAGCGGGCAGTTCTTC

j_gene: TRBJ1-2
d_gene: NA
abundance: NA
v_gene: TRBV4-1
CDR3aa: CASSYSSQGGNYGYTF
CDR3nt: TGCGCCAGCAGCTACTCCAGTCAAGGAGGGAACTATGGCTACACCTTC

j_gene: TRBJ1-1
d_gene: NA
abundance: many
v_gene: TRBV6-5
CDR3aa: CASSPSRYVNTEAFF
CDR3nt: TGTGCCAGCAGTCCTAGTCGGTACGTGAACACTGAAGCTTTCTTT

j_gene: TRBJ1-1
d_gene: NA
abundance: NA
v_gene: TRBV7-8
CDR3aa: CASSFMHFRPPYTEAFF
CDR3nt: TGTGCCAGCAGCTTCATGCATTTTAGGCCTCCGTACACTGAAGCTTTCTTT

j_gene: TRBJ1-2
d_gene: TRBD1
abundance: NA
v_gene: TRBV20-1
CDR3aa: CSALGQTYSGYTF
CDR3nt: TGCAGTGCCTTGGGACAGACGTATTCGGGCTACACCTTC

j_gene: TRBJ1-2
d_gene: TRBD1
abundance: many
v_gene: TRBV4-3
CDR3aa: CASSQVHGTGTNYGYTF
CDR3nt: TGCGCCAGCAGCCAAGTACACGGGACAGGGACTAACTATGGCTACACCTTC

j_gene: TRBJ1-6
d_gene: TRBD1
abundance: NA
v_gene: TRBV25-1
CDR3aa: CASSELGTGNSPLHF
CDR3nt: TGTGCCAGCAGTGAATTGGGGACAGGGAATTCACCCCTCCACTTT

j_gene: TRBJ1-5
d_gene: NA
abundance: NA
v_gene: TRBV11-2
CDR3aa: CASSFGPADQPQHF
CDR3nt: TGTGCCAGCAGCTTTGGACCTGCAGATCAGCCCCAGCATTTT

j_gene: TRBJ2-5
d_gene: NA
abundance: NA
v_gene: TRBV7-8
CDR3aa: CASSSRETQYF
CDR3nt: TGTGCCAGCAGCTCCCGGGAGACCCAGTACTTC

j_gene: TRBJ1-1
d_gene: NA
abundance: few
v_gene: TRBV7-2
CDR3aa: CASSLSSDTEAFF
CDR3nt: TGTGCCAGCAGCCTATCAAGTGACACTGAAGCTTTCTTT

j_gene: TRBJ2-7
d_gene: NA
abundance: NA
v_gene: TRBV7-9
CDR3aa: CASSLFPPAQGYGQYF
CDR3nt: TGTGCCAGCAGCTTGTTCCCCCCTGCTCAGGGTTACGGGCAGTACTTC

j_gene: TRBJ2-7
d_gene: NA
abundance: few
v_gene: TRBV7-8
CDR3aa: CASSSEGAYEQYF
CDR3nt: TGTGCCAGTAGTAGTGAGGGGGCCTACGAGCAGTACTTC

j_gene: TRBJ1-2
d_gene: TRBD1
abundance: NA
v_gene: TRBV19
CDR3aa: CASRRTGNYGYTF
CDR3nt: TGTGCCAGTCGCCGGACAGGGAACTATGGCTACACCTTC

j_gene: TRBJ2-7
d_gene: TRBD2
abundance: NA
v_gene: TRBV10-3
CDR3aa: CAISGSGVDEQYF
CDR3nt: TGTGCCATCAGTGGTAGCGGGGTAGACGAGCAGTACTTC